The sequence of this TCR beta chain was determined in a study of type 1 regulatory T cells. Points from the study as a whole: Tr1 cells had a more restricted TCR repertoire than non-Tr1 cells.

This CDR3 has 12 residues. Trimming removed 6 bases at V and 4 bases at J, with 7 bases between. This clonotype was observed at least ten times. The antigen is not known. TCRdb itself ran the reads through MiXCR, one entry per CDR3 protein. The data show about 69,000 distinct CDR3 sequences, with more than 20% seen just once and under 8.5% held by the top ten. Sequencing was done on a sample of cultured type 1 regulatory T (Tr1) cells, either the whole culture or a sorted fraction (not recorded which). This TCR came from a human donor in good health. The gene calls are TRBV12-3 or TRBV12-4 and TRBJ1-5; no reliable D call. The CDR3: CASRQTNQPQHF. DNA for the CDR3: TGTGCCAGCAGACAGACTAATCAGCCCCAGCATTTT.